Reported below is one TCR beta chain. Its antigen is still unknown. The data belong to a study of cytomegalovirus exposure and HLA in healthy donors. General study results and limits: Clonal expansion was found to be greater in HLA-associated TCR beta chains than in equally common others in a later analysis. Prediction of most subjects' HLA-A and HLA-B alleles by TCR beta sequences was reportedly accurate.

The CDR3 spans 15 residues. Germline CDR1 is LNHDA and CDR2 is SQIVND (reference sequence). With 7 bases removed from V and 4 bases from J, the gap between germline ends came to 19 bases. A multiplex PCR was run with 60 Vbeta primers and 13 Jbeta primers. Measured with immunoSEQ multiplex PCR; TCRdb has only the in-frame clones, and not every one. The repertoire holds more than 85,000 clones, with over 65% as singletons. Input material: PBMCs. The genes are TRBV19 and TRBJ1-2; a weak D match, TRBD1 (6 bases). The sequence was collected from a man between 35 and 55 years old in good health and CMV-seropositive. Here the CDR3 DNA reads TGTGCCAGTAAACTTCAGGGGTCCATCCCCTATGGCTACACCTTC. It specifies CASKLQGSIPYGYTF.